The clone carrying this TCR beta chain has only one observation. The data were obtained in a study of blood T cell repertoires in COVID-19. Study context: In each case, the material was cDNA or gDNA derived from T cells, B-cell-depleted T cells, or PBMCs.

In the original analysis: Researchers report that nucleated cell counts were estimated from reference gene primer amplification. Using immunoSEQ multiplex PCR, the repertoire was profiled, and TCRdb retains in-frame clones only, with some absent. The V and J calls and clone size were taken over from that table, and D and trimming were inferred from the DNA. The table lists some 200,000 clones, 80% to 90% of them singletons, with approximately 0.93% in the top ten. Trimming shortened V by 3 bases and J by 4 bases, and 14 bases separated the two germline ends. Germline assignment: CDR1 SGHNT and CDR2 YENEEA. CDR3 length: 15 amino acids.

The chain employs TRBV11-3 and TRBJ2-3; D is possibly TRBD1 (6 bases). Sequencing was carried out using peripheral blood. The TCR sequence derives from a woman between 18 and 29 years old who had recovered from COVID-19. The CDR3 DNA is TGTGCCAGCAGCTTTAGGGGGAACCGCGCAGATACGCAGTATTTT. It yields the protein CASSFRGNRADTQYF.